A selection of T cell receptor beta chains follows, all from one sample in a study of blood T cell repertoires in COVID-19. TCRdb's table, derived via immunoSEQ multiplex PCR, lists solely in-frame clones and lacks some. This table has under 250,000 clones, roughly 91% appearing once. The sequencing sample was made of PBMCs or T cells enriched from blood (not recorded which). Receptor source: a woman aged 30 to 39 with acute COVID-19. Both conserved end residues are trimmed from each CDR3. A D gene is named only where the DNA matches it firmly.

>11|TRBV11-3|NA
ASSSTENTEAF
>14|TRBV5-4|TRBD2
ASSLASSGVFETQY
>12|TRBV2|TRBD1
AGSGDRVIYGYT
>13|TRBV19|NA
ASSFLRTEDSPLH
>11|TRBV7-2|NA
ASSLDRVETQY
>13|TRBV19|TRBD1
ASTPGTGAPYEQY
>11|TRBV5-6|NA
ASSAGGFYEQY
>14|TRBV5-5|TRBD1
ASSVRWDRGNGELF
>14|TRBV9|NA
ASSVVAGGRGSPLH
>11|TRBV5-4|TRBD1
ASSPGQYNEQF
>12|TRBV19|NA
ASRGPATNEKLF
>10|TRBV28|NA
ASSSNDRKTV
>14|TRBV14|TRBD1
ASSQLAGTGYETQY
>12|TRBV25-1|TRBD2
ASSPGGITDTQY
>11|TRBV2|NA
ASRAGGDQPQH
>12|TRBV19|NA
ASSNQGGDTEAF
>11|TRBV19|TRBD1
ASSVQGQGVAF
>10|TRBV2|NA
ASHRERDEQY
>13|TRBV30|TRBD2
AWSPGTSSQETQY
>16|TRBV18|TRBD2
ASSPLGLAGEYQDTQY
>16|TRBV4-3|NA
ASSQDLAGEIGANVLT
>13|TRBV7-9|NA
ASSTQMGRGTEAF
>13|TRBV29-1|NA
SVVTPGQVTGELF
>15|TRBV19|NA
ASSSQGGYDSNQPQH
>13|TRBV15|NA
AASIDTSGANVLT
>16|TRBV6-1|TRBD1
ASSAYGAAGGASGELF
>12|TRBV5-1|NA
ASSNPSSYNEQF
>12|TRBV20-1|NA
SASGGRGNTEAF
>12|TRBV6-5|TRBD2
ASSYSGGGDEQY
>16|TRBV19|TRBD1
ASSPPGTGSNWGGEQF
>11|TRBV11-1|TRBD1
ASSRDRGNTIY
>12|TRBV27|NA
ASTQGRVGSPLH
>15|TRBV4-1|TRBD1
ASSLTGALSGANVLT
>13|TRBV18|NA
ASSPPAGVAVGYT
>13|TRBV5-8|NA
ASSRRGLAKNIQY
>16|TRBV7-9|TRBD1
ASTLGETGGVMNTEAF
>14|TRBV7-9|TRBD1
ASTYSGGPPYNEQF
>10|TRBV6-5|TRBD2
ASLSGGREQY
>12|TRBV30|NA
ACSMGFGYQPQH
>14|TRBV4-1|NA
ASSHPPGSREDTIY
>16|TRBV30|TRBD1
AWRPGGPGTGFNTEAF
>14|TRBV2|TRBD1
ARRRPGTGPPNGYT
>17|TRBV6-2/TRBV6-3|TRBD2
ASSYSGASGGGTWFVQY
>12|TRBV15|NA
ATSSNRERVKLF
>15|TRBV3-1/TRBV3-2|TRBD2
ASSQGAGVSNGDTQY
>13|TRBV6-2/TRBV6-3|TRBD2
ASSYHTAGAGELF
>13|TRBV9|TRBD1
ASSVTTGFYNEQF
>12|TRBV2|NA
ARVAATGTTEAF
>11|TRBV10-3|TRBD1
AISWDSSYEQY
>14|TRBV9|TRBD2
ASSPWGTRNTGELF
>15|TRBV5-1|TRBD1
ASSLATGGNSDTEAF
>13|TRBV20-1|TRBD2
SASASGGGYNEQF
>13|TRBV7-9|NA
ASSWAESPPGAAF
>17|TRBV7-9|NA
ASSFVIVGLGLGTDTQY
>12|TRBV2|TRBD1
ASRSQGTNTEAF